This TCR beta chain emerged from a study of beta chain features in type 1 diabetes. Study background: Cell yields, gender and age were similar in healthy donors and patients. Study-wide findings and caveats: Type 1 diabetes patients had TCRB CDR3s that were shorter (moderately but significantly so) in all four CD4+ subsets. Patients showed naive, central memory and Treg TCRB repertoires that appeared more similar than those of healthy donors. Junctions at VDJ sites from type 1 diabetes patients had fewer insertions and more deletions.

This clone appeared a few times. Its target is unknown. Expressed TCRB transcripts were sequenced after all isolated RNA was converted to cDNA. Libraries were prepared by immunoSEQ multiplex PCR; TCRdb keeps only in-frame clonotypes and omits some of them. The sample consists of over 200,000 clones, approximately 10% of them appearing once. Source material: naive CD4+ T cells from blood. The receptor comes from a young man with type 1 diabetes.

CDR3 in DNA: TGTGCCAGCAGCTTAGCTAGGACAGGCTTCTCCTACGAGCAGTACTTC. As protein: CASSLARTGFSYEQYF. V and J are TRBV7-8 and TRBJ2-7; TRBD1 matches 7 bases. Germline CDR1 SGHVS, CDR2 FQNEAQ. J was trimmed by 0 bases and V by 0 bases; bases with no gene match: 5. This CDR3 spans 16 amino acids. Full variable domain (outside the CDR3, taken from reference TRBV7-8 and TRBJ2-7): GAGVSQSPRYKVAKRGQDVALRCDPISGHVSLFWYQQALGQGPEFLTYFQNEAQLDKSGLPSDRFFAERPEGSVSTLKIQRTQQEDSAVYLCASSLARTGFSYEQYFGPGTRLTVT.